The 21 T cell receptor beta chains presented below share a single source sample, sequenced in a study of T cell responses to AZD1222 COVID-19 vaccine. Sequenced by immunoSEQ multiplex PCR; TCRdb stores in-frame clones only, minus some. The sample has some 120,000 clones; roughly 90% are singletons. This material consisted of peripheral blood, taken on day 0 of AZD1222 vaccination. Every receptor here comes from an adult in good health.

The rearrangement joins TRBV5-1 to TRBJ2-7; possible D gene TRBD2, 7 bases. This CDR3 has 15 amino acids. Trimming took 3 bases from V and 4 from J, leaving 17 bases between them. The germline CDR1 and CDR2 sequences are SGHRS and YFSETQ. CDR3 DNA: TGCGCCAGCAGCTCCGTCGGGGGGCGCTCGTACGAGCAGTACTTC. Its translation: CASSSVGGRSYEQYF.

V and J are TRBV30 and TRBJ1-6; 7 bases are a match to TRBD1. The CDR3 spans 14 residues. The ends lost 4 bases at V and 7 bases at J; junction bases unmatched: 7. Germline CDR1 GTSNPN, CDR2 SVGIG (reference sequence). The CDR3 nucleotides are TGTGCCTGGATTAGGGGGACAGCGAATTCACCCCTCCACTTT. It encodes CAWIRGTANSPLHF. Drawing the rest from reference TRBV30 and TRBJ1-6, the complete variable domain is SQTIHQWPATLVQPVGSPLSLECTVEGTSNPNLYWYRQAAGRGLQLLFYSVGIGQISSEVPQNLSASRPQDRQFILSSKKLLLSDSGFYLCAWIRGTANSPLHFGNGTRLTVT.

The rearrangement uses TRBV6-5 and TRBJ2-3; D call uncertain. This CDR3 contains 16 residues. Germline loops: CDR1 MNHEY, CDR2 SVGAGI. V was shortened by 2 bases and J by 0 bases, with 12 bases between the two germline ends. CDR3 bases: TGTGCCAGCAGTTACAGTCTAGACCCAAGCACAGATACGCAGTATTTT. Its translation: CASSYSLDPSTDTQYF.

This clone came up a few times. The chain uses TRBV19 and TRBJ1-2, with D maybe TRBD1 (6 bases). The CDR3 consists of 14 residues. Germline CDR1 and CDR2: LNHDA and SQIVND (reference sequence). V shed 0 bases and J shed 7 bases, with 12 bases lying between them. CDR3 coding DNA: TGTGCCAGTAGTATAGATCGTGTCAGGGGTGGCTACACCTTC. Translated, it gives CASSIDRVRGGYTF.

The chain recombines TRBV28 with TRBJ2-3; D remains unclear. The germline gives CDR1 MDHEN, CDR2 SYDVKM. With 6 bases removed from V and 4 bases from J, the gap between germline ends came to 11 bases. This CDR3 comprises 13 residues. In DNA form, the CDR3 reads TGTGCCAGCAGGGGCGCCGTTGCAGATACGCAGTATTTT. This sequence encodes CASRGAVADTQYF.

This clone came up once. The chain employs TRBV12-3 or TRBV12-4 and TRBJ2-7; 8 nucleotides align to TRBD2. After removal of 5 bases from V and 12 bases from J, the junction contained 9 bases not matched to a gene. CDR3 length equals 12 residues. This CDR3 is CASSPDSGRLYF. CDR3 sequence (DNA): TGTGCCAGCAGTCCCGACAGCGGGAGATTGTACTTC.

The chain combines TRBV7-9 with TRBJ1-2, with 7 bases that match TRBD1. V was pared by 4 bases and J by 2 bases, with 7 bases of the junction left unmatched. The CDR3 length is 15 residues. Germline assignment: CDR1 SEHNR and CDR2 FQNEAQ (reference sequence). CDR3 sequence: CASSSKWGQNYGYTF. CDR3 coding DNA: TGTGCCAGCAGCTCCAAGTGGGGACAGAACTATGGCTACACCTTC.

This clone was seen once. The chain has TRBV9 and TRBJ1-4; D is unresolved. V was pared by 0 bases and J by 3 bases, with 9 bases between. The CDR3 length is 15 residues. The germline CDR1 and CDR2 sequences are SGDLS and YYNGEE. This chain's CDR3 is CASSVGPGSNEKLFF. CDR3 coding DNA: TGTGCCAGCAGCGTAGGTCCGGGGTCTAATGAAAAACTGTTTTTT.

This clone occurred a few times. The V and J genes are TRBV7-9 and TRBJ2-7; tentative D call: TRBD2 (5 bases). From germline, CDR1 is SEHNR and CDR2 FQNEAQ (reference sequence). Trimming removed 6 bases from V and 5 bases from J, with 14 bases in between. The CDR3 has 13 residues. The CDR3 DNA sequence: TGTGCCAGCAGTCCCGCTAGCATCCACGAGCAGTACTTC. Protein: CASSPASIHEQYF.

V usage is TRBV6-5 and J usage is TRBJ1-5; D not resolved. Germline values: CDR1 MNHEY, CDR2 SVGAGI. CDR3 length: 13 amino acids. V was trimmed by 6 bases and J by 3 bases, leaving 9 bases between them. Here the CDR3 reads CASSPGLNQPQHF. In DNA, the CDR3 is TGTGCCAGCAGCCCAGGCCTCAATCAGCCCCAGCATTTT.

The CDR3 DNA reads TGTGCCAGCAGTTTTGTCAAAAACAATGAGCAGTTCTTC. Its translation: CASSFVKNNEQFF. The V gene is TRBV12-3 or TRBV12-4, the J gene TRBJ2-1; D not certain. Trimming left V 3 bases short and J 5 bases short, with 8 bases between. The CDR3 runs 13 residues.

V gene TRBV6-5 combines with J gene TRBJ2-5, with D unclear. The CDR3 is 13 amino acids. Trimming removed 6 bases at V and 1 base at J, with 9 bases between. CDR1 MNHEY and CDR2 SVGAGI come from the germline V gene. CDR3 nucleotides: TGTGCCAGCAGACGGGCTCTCCAAGAGACCCAGTACTTC. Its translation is CASRRALQETQYF.

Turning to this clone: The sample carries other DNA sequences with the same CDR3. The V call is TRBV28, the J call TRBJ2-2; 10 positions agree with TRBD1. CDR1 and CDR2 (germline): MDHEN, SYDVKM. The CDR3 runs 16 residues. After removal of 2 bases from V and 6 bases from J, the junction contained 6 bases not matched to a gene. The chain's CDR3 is CASSLQGQGRAGELFF. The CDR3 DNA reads TGTGCCAGCAGTTTACAGGGACAGGGGCGCGCCGGGGAGCTGTTTTTT.

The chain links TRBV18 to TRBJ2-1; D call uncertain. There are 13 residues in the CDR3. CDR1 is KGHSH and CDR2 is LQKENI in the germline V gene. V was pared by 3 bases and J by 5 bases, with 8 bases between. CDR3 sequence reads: CASSPTSDNEQFF. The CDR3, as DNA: TGTGCCAGCTCACCGACAAGCGACAATGAGCAGTTCTTC. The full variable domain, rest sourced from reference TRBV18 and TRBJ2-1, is NAGVMQNPRHLVRRRGQEARLRCSPMKGHSHVYWYRQLPEEGLKFMVYLQKENIIDESGMPKERFSAEFPKEGPSILRIQQVVRGDSAAYFCASSPTSDNEQFFGPGTRLTVL.

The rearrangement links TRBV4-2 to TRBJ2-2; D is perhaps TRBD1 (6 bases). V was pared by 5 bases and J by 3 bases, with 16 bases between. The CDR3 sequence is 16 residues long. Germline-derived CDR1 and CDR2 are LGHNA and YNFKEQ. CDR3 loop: CASSSSPGQHTGELFF. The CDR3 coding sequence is TGTGCCAGCAGCTCCTCCCCGGGACAACACACCGGGGAGCTGTTTTTT.

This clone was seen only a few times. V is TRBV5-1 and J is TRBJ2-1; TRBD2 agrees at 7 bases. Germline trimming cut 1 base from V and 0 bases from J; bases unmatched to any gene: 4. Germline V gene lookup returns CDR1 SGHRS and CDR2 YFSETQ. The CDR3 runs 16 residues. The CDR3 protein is CASSLLGGSSYNEQFF. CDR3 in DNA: TGCGCCAGCAGCTTGTTGGGCGGGAGCTCCTACAATGAGCAGTTCTTC.

Written as DNA, the CDR3 is TGTGCCAGCAGCCTAAGAGGTCTCATCGACGAGCAGTACTTC. This sequence encodes CASSLRGLIDEQYF. The chain couples TRBV11-2 to TRBJ2-7; no definite D call. Germline CDR1 SGHAT, CDR2 FQNNGV. V gave up 5 bases and J gave up 5 bases, with 16 bases separating them. This CDR3 has 14 amino acids.

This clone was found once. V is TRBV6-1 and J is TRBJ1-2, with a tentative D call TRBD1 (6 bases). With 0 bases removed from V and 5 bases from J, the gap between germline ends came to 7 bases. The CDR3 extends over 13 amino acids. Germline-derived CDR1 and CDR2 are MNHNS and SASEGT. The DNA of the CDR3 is TGTGCCAGCAGTGAAGCCGACAGGTATGGCTACACCTTC. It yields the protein CASSEADRYGYTF.

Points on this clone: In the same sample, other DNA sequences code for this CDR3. This CDR3 is CASSYSGQFYGYTF. Written as DNA, the CDR3 is TGTGCCAGCAGTTACTCTGGGCAGTTCTATGGCTACACCTTC. The chain links TRBV6-5 to TRBJ1-2, with D unresolved. This CDR3 has 14 amino acids. V was shortened by 0 bases and J by 4 bases, with 9 bases between the two germline ends. Germline V CDR1 and CDR2: MNHEY, SVGAGI.

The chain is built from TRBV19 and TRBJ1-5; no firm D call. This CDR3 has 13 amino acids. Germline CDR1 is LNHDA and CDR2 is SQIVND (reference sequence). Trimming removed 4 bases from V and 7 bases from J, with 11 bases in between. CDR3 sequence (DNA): TGTGCCAGTAGTACTGGGCAGTTACAGCCCCAGCATTTT. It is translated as CASSTGQLQPQHF.

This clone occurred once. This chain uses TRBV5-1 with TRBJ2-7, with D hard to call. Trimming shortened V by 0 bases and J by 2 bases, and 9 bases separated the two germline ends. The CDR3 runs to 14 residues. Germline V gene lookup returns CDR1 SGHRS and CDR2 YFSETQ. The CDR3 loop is CASSLDPFTYEQYF. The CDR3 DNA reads TGCGCCAGCAGCTTGGACCCCTTTACCTACGAGCAGTACTTC. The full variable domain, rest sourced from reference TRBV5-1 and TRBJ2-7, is KAGVTQTPRYLIKTRGQQVTLSCSPISGHRSVSWYQQTPGQGLQFLFEYFSETQRNKGNFPGRFSGRQFSNSRSEMNVSTLELGDSALYLCASSLDPFTYEQYFGPGTRLTVT.